This TCR beta chain was sequenced in a study of T cell responses to AZD1222 COVID-19 vaccine. Trimming removed 5 bases at V and 2 bases at J, with 10 bases between. Germline-derived CDR1 and CDR2 are MNHEY and SVGAGI. CDR3 length equals 14 residues. The method was immunoSEQ multiplex PCR; TCRdb's version includes in-frame clones alone and lacks a portion of them. Of roughly 130,000 clones listed, around 94% are singletons. V is TRBV6-5 and J is TRBJ1-5; D unclear. The TCR comes from an adult in good health. The specimen comprised peripheral blood, sampled on day 0 of AZD1222 vaccination. DNA of the CDR3: TGTGCCAGCAGTCTCCAGAAGGGCAATCAGCCCCAGCATTTT. Its protein is CASSLQKGNQPQHF.